This is a list of T cell receptor beta chains from one sample in a study of T cell responses to AZD1222 COVID-19 vaccine. TCRdb's copy holds only in-frame clones and misses some; the assay was immunoSEQ multiplex PCR. The sample holds around 130,000 clones, nearly 95% seen once. The source material was peripheral blood, sampled on day 0 of AZD1222 vaccination. These receptor sequences come from an adult in good health. Both conserved end residues are part of each CDR3. Each record gives: CDR3 DNA, CDR3 protein, V gene, J gene, clone size, D gene. D genes are given only for firm matches. Not all rows give a size; the values are once, few, many and, for expanded clones, a class.

cdr3_nt: TGTGCCAGTAGTATAGATAGGGGCAAAGAGGAATACGAGCAGTACTTC
cdr3_aa: CASSIDRGKEEYEQYF
v_call: TRBV19
j_call: TRBJ2-7
clone_size: NA
d_call: NA

cdr3_nt: TGTGCCAGCAGCCGGGGGACTAGCGGGTCGACCGGGGAGCTGTTTTTT
cdr3_aa: CASSRGTSGSTGELFF
v_call: TRBV7-6
j_call: TRBJ2-2
clone_size: NA
d_call: TRBD2

cdr3_nt: TGCGCCAGCAGCTTGCTAACAGGGGACACCGGGGAGCTGTTTTTT
cdr3_aa: CASSLLTGDTGELFF
v_call: TRBV5-1
j_call: TRBJ2-2
clone_size: NA
d_call: TRBD1

cdr3_nt: TGTGCCAGCAGCAGTTCAGGGGCCGGGGAATGGGGTGGCTACACCTTC
cdr3_aa: CASSSSGAGEWGGYTF
v_call: TRBV7-9
j_call: TRBJ1-2
clone_size: NA
d_call: NA

cdr3_nt: TGTGCCATCAGTTCAGGGTGGATTGGCAATCAGCCCCAGCATTTT
cdr3_aa: CAISSGWIGNQPQHF
v_call: TRBV10-3
j_call: TRBJ1-5
clone_size: NA
d_call: NA

cdr3_nt: TGTGCCAGCAGTCGACCACTTAACTATGGCTACACCTTC
cdr3_aa: CASSRPLNYGYTF
v_call: TRBV13
j_call: TRBJ1-2
clone_size: NA
d_call: NA

cdr3_nt: TGTGCCAGCAGTTATTCAACAGGGTATGGCTACACCTTC
cdr3_aa: CASSYSTGYGYTF
v_call: TRBV6-5
j_call: TRBJ1-2
clone_size: NA
d_call: NA

cdr3_nt: TGCGCCAGCAGCTCTCCAGGTCGTAAGGACACTGAAGCTTTCTTT
cdr3_aa: CASSSPGRKDTEAFF
v_call: TRBV4-1
j_call: TRBJ1-1
clone_size: once
d_call: NA

cdr3_nt: TGTGCCAGCAGCTTCCATCAGGATCTCTACACCTTC
cdr3_aa: CASSFHQDLYTF
v_call: TRBV7-9
j_call: TRBJ1-2
clone_size: NA
d_call: NA

cdr3_nt: TGTGCCAGCCACGGACAGGGGGCAGAGGGCTACACCTTC
cdr3_aa: CASHGQGAEGYTF
v_call: TRBV11-2
j_call: TRBJ1-2
clone_size: NA
d_call: TRBD1

cdr3_nt: TGTGCCAGCTCGACGGGGAATGAAAAACTGTTTTTT
cdr3_aa: CASSTGNEKLFF
v_call: TRBV6-6
j_call: TRBJ1-4
clone_size: NA
d_call: NA

cdr3_nt: TGTGCCAGCAGCTTTGGGCCCTACGAGCAGTACTTC
cdr3_aa: CASSFGPYEQYF
v_call: TRBV5-6
j_call: TRBJ2-7
clone_size: NA
d_call: NA

cdr3_nt: TGTGCCAGCAGAGGACAGGGGCATTCACCCCTCCACTTT
cdr3_aa: CASRGQGHSPLHF
v_call: TRBV2
j_call: TRBJ1-6
clone_size: once
d_call: TRBD1

cdr3_nt: TGTGCCAGCAGGACAGGGTACTCCTACGAGCAGTACTTC
cdr3_aa: CASRTGYSYEQYF
v_call: TRBV6-5
j_call: TRBJ2-7
clone_size: NA
d_call: TRBD1

cdr3_nt: TGTGCCAGCTCACCGAATAACTATGGCTACACCTTC
cdr3_aa: CASSPNNYGYTF
v_call: TRBV18
j_call: TRBJ1-2
clone_size: NA
d_call: NA

cdr3_nt: TGTGCCAGCAGCCACCCATGGGGCGCTCACTATGGCTACACCTTC
cdr3_aa: CASSHPWGAHYGYTF
v_call: TRBV3-1/TRBV3-2
j_call: TRBJ1-2
clone_size: NA
d_call: NA

cdr3_nt: TGTGCCACCAGCAGGCAGAGGGGGCACACCACCGGGGAGCTGTTTTTT
cdr3_aa: CATSRQRGHTTGELFF
v_call: TRBV15
j_call: TRBJ2-2
clone_size: NA
d_call: TRBD1

cdr3_nt: TGTGCCAGCAGCATTACAGGGTACTATGGCTACACCTTC
cdr3_aa: CASSITGYYGYTF
v_call: TRBV2
j_call: TRBJ1-2
clone_size: NA
d_call: NA

cdr3_nt: TGTGCCAGCTCACCGGGCCGAGGGGTTAACTATGGCTACACCTTC
cdr3_aa: CASSPGRGVNYGYTF
v_call: TRBV18
j_call: TRBJ1-2
clone_size: once
d_call: NA

cdr3_nt: TGTGCCAGCAGCGTAGCGTGGTACCCCACTGAAGCTTTCTTT
cdr3_aa: CASSVAWYPTEAFF
v_call: TRBV9
j_call: TRBJ1-1
clone_size: few
d_call: NA

cdr3_nt: TGTGCCAGCAGCCAGGAACAGCTAGCTAACTATGGCTACACCTTC
cdr3_aa: CASSQEQLANYGYTF
v_call: TRBV4-2
j_call: TRBJ1-2
clone_size: NA
d_call: NA

cdr3_nt: TGTGCCATCAGTGAGTCGGGACCGGGACACAGTAACACTGAAGCTTTCTTT
cdr3_aa: CAISESGPGHSNTEAFF
v_call: TRBV10-3
j_call: TRBJ1-1
clone_size: NA
d_call: NA

cdr3_nt: TGTGCCAGCAGCTTCAGTCAGGTTTCATGGAATGAAAAACTGTTTTTT
cdr3_aa: CASSFSQVSWNEKLFF
v_call: TRBV7-9
j_call: TRBJ1-4
clone_size: NA
d_call: NA

cdr3_nt: TGTGCCAGTAGTCACCGGGACAGGGACATAGCTTTCTTT
cdr3_aa: CASSHRDRDIAFF
v_call: TRBV19
j_call: TRBJ1-1
clone_size: NA
d_call: TRBD1

cdr3_nt: TGCGCCAGCAGTGATAAGACAGGGGGGAGAACTGAAGCTTTCTTT
cdr3_aa: CASSDKTGGRTEAFF
v_call: TRBV10-2
j_call: TRBJ1-1
clone_size: NA
d_call: TRBD1

cdr3_nt: TGCGCCAGCAGCCCCACGGGACAGCCGACCTACGAGCAGTACTTC
cdr3_aa: CASSPTGQPTYEQYF
v_call: TRBV5-1
j_call: TRBJ2-7
clone_size: NA
d_call: TRBD1

cdr3_nt: TGCGCCAGCAGCTTGGGGACACCTAATGAGCAGTTCTTC
cdr3_aa: CASSLGTPNEQFF
v_call: TRBV5-1
j_call: TRBJ2-1
clone_size: NA
d_call: NA

cdr3_nt: TGTGCCATCAGTGAGTCGGAGGGGCAAGGGTACACTGAAGCTTTCTTT
cdr3_aa: CAISESEGQGYTEAFF
v_call: TRBV10-3
j_call: TRBJ1-1
clone_size: NA
d_call: NA

cdr3_nt: TGTGCCAGCAGTGCGGGGGGCAGGGGTTTAACAACTAATGAAAAACTGTTTTTT
cdr3_aa: CASSAGGRGLTTNEKLFF
v_call: TRBV6-1
j_call: TRBJ1-4
clone_size: NA
d_call: NA

cdr3_nt: TGTGCCAGTAGTATAGGACAGGGGCATTCACCCCTCCACTTT
cdr3_aa: CASSIGQGHSPLHF
v_call: TRBV19
j_call: TRBJ1-6
clone_size: NA
d_call: TRBD1

cdr3_nt: TGCGCCAGCAGTGAGACACGACAGCAGCCCCAGCATTTT
cdr3_aa: CASSETRQQPQHF
v_call: TRBV10-2
j_call: TRBJ1-5
clone_size: NA
d_call: NA

cdr3_nt: TGCGCCAGCAGCGATTGGACGGGGACTAATGAAAAACTGTTTTTT
cdr3_aa: CASSDWTGTNEKLFF
v_call: TRBV5-1
j_call: TRBJ1-4
clone_size: NA
d_call: NA

cdr3_nt: TGTGCCAGTAGCGGGACTAGCGGGCGGAGCTCCTACAATGAGCAGTTCTTC
cdr3_aa: CASSGTSGRSSYNEQFF
v_call: TRBV19
j_call: TRBJ2-1
clone_size: NA
d_call: TRBD2

cdr3_nt: TGTGCCACCAGCAGAGATCAGGCCTTCCCTGGCACAGATACGCAGTATTTT
cdr3_aa: CATSRDQAFPGTDTQYF
v_call: TRBV15
j_call: TRBJ2-3
clone_size: NA
d_call: NA

cdr3_nt: TGTGCCAGCAGCCAGTCCCGGGACGGTGAAAAACTGTTTTTT
cdr3_aa: CASSQSRDGEKLFF
v_call: TRBV7-2
j_call: TRBJ1-4
clone_size: NA
d_call: NA

cdr3_nt: TGTGCCAGCAGCTTTACCGGGACAAGAAACACCGGGGAGCTGTTTTTT
cdr3_aa: CASSFTGTRNTGELFF
v_call: TRBV11-3
j_call: TRBJ2-2
clone_size: NA
d_call: NA

cdr3_nt: TGCGCCAGCAGCTCTAAAGGACAGGGGGCTAACACTGAAGCTTTCTTT
cdr3_aa: CASSSKGQGANTEAFF
v_call: TRBV5-1
j_call: TRBJ1-1
clone_size: NA
d_call: TRBD1

cdr3_nt: TGTGCCAGCAGTTACCAAACAGAGAACACTGAAGCTTTCTTT
cdr3_aa: CASSYQTENTEAFF
v_call: TRBV6-5
j_call: TRBJ1-1
clone_size: NA
d_call: NA

cdr3_nt: TGTGCCAGCACCCCTAACGACGGGGACTTTGGGGAGCAGTACTTC
cdr3_aa: CASTPNDGDFGEQYF
v_call: TRBV7-9
j_call: TRBJ2-7
clone_size: few
d_call: NA

cdr3_nt: TGTGCCAGCAGTGGGGCTGTTTATCAGCCCCAGCATTTT
cdr3_aa: CASSGAVYQPQHF
v_call: TRBV2
j_call: TRBJ1-5
clone_size: NA
d_call: NA

cdr3_nt: TGTGCCAGCAGGGGGGACTTCAGCTCCTACGAGCAGTACTTC
cdr3_aa: CASRGDFSSYEQYF
v_call: TRBV27
j_call: TRBJ2-7
clone_size: NA
d_call: NA

cdr3_nt: TGTGCCAGCAGTCTCGAACCGGGATCTCAGCCCCAGCATTTT
cdr3_aa: CASSLEPGSQPQHF
v_call: TRBV6-5
j_call: TRBJ1-5
clone_size: NA
d_call: NA

cdr3_nt: TGTGCCAGCAGCCGAGCAGGGAGGGGTGATGGAAATGAGCAGTTCTTC
cdr3_aa: CASSRAGRGDGNEQFF
v_call: TRBV5-4
j_call: TRBJ2-1
clone_size: NA
d_call: TRBD2

cdr3_nt: TGCGCCAGCAGCCAAGTACAGGGCAGCTTGCTCTATGGCTACACCTTC
cdr3_aa: CASSQVQGSLLYGYTF
v_call: TRBV4-1
j_call: TRBJ1-2
clone_size: NA
d_call: NA

cdr3_nt: TGTGCCAGCAGTCTAACTAATGAAAAACTGTTTTTT
cdr3_aa: CASSLTNEKLFF
v_call: TRBV12-3/TRBV12-4
j_call: TRBJ1-4
clone_size: NA
d_call: NA

cdr3_nt: TGTGCCAGCAGTTCGGACAGGCGGAACACTGAAGCTTTCTTT
cdr3_aa: CASSSDRRNTEAFF
v_call: TRBV27
j_call: TRBJ1-1
clone_size: NA
d_call: TRBD1

cdr3_nt: TGTGCCAGCAGCTTACCAACGGGGTTCACTGAAGCTTTCTTT
cdr3_aa: CASSLPTGFTEAFF
v_call: TRBV7-9
j_call: TRBJ1-1
clone_size: NA
d_call: NA

cdr3_nt: TGTGCCAGCAGCTTACTAGCGGGGGGACTAATCACAGATACGCAGTATTTT
cdr3_aa: CASSLLAGGLITDTQYF
v_call: TRBV5-6
j_call: TRBJ2-3
clone_size: NA
d_call: TRBD2

cdr3_nt: TGTGCCAGCAGCCTCAGACCCGGTCGTACAGATACGCAGTATTTT
cdr3_aa: CASSLRPGRTDTQYF
v_call: TRBV7-2
j_call: TRBJ2-3
clone_size: once
d_call: NA

cdr3_nt: TGTGCCAGCTCACGGATAGGAGGGAACACTGAAGCTTTCTTT
cdr3_aa: CASSRIGGNTEAFF
v_call: TRBV18
j_call: TRBJ1-1
clone_size: NA
d_call: NA

cdr3_nt: TGTGCCAAATCCCGGGACAACTCTGGAAACACCATATATTTT
cdr3_aa: CAKSRDNSGNTIYF
v_call: TRBV10-3
j_call: TRBJ1-3
clone_size: once
d_call: NA

cdr3_nt: TGTGCCAGCAGCCTAAGCTGGTATTCACCCCTCCACTTT
cdr3_aa: CASSLSWYSPLHF
v_call: TRBV14
j_call: TRBJ1-6
clone_size: NA
d_call: NA

cdr3_nt: TGTGCCAGCAGCCCGGAGTCCCAAGAGACCCAGTACTTC
cdr3_aa: CASSPESQETQYF
v_call: TRBV12-3/TRBV12-4
j_call: TRBJ2-5
clone_size: NA
d_call: NA

cdr3_nt: TGCGCCAGCAGCCCCCCCGGACTAGACGGAGATACGCAGTATTTT
cdr3_aa: CASSPPGLDGDTQYF
v_call: TRBV10-2
j_call: TRBJ2-3
clone_size: NA
d_call: TRBD2